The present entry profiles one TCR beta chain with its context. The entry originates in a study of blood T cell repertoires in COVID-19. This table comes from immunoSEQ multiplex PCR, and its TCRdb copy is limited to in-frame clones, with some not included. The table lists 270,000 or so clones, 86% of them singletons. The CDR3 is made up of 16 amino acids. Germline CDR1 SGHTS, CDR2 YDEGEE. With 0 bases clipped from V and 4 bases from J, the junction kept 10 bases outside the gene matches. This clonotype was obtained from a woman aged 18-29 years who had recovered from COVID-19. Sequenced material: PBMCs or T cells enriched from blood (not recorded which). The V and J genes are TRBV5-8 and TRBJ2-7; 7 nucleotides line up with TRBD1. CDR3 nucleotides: TGTGCCAGCAGCTTGGGTACAGGGGCCTTCTATTACGAGCAGTACTTC. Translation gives CASSLGTGAFYYEQYF.